The T cell receptor beta chain described here comes from a study of blood T cell repertoires in COVID-19. Whole-study context: Acute and convalescent COVID-19 specimens originated in the United States, Italy and Spain. T cells, B-cell-depleted T cells, or PBMCs provided the cDNA or gDNA that served as material.

The CDR3 runs 14 residues. Germline CDR1 is SNHLY and CDR2 is FYNNEI. Trimming took off 5 bases at V and 2 bases at J, with 11 bases between the two ends. Original analysis: Amplification from reference gene primers served as the basis for estimated nucleated cell counts. Clones were read by immunoSEQ multiplex PCR, and TCRdb kept only the in-frame ones, dropping some. From that table come the V and J calls and clone size; the DNA was used to work out D and trimming. Found here are under 350,000 clones, around nine tenths of them singletons; the top ten hold 2% to 2.5%. This TCR came from a man aged 45-65 years with acute or convalescent COVID-19. The sample comprised peripheral blood. This chain joins TRBV2 and TRBJ2-3; D is perhaps TRBD1 (5 bases). The CDR3 bases are TGTGCCAGCAGTAGGGGTATTTCCACAGATACGCAGTATTTT. As protein: CASSRGISTDTQYF. The full variable domain, in which reference TRBV2 and TRBJ2-3 provide the parts outside the CDR3, is EPEVTQTPSHQVTQMGQEVILRCVPISNHLYFYWYRQILGQKVEFLVSFYNNEISEKSEIFDDQFSVERPDGSNFTLKIRSTKLEDSAMYFCASSRGISTDTQYFGPGTRLTVL.